The 10 T cell receptor beta chains below were found in one sample sequenced in a study of identical twins. TCRdb independently ran MiXCR on the 5' RACE reads; one entry per CDR3 protein. The data show more than 1.5 million distinct CDR3 sequences, about 32% seen once. Sequencing input: cord blood. All receptors derive from a newborn girl in good health.

V and J are TRBV28 and TRBJ2-7; 9 positions match TRBD2. Germline CDR1 MDHEN, CDR2 SYDVKM. There are 11 residues in the CDR3. For the CDR3, the DNA is TGTGGTAGCGGGAGCTCCTACGAGCAGTACTTC. It translates to CGSGSSYEQYF.

On this clonotype itself: A much larger clone differs by one base, so this may be a read error. The chain has TRBV2 and TRBJ1-5; TRBD1 aligns across 8 bases. In germline, CDR1 is SNHLY, CDR2 FYNNEI. This CDR3 spans 12 amino acids. J was trimmed by 6 bases and V by 6 bases; bases with no gene match: 1. The chain's CDR3 is CASRQGVQPQHF. CDR3 sequence (DNA): TGTGCCAGCAGACAGGGGGTTCAGCCCCAGCATTTT.

Comment on this clonotype: Sequence at one end of the junction differs from germline and may be a read error. The chain couples TRBV20-1 to TRBJ2-6, with D unresolved. Looked up from germline, CDR1 is DFQATT and CDR2 is SNEGSKA (reference sequence). The CDR3 covers 12 residues. The CDR3 loop is CGARGRANVLTF. The CDR3 bases are TGCGGTGCTAGAGGTCGGGCCAACGTCCTGACTTTC.

The V gene is TRBV7-2, the J gene TRBJ1-2; D gene unclear. CDR1 is SGHTA, CDR2 FQGNSA, per germline. The CDR3 is made up of 13 amino acids. The V end was cut by 2 bases, the J end by 5 bases, with 9 bases between. The CDR3 sequence: CASSLTSGYGYTF. The CDR3, as DNA: TGTGCCAGCAGCTTAACAAGCGGGTATGGCTACACCTTC. The whole variable domain, filled in from reference TRBV7-2 and TRBJ1-2, reads GAGVSQSPSNKVTEKGKDVELRCDPISGHTALYWYRQSLGQGLEFLIYFQGNSAPDKSGLPSDRFSAERTGGSVSTLTIQRTQQEDSAVYLCASSLTSGYGYTFGSGTRLTVV.

This chain joins TRBV21-1 and TRBJ2-1; TRBD2, the table's D call, lacks a check against the DNA. TRBV21-1 is a pseudogene. The CDR3 spans 14 residues. The CDR3 region is CASSKAVLGDEQFF. The CDR3 coding sequence is TGTGCCAGCAGCAAAGCGGTATTGGGAGATGAGCAGTTCTTC.

A note on this clonotype: This sequence may be a read error, since a much larger clone differs from it by one base. CDR3 region: CASSQRTTYEQFF. The DNA of the CDR3 is TGTGCCAGCAGCCAGCGGACTACCTACGAGCAGTTCTTC. This chain uses TRBV11-2 with TRBJ2-1, with a weak D call TRBD2 (6 bases). In germline, CDR1 is SGHAT, CDR2 FQNNGV. This CDR3 is built from 13 residues. V was clipped by 5 bases and J by 10 bases, with 15 bases between them.

The chain joins TRBV29-1 to TRBJ1-1; 9 positions match TRBD1. With 6 bases clipped from V and 3 bases from J, the junction kept 2 bases outside the gene matches. Germline assignment: CDR1 SQVTM and CDR2 ANQGSEA. The CDR3 loop spans 12 amino acids. The CDR3 DNA is TGCAGCGTCGGGACAGGGTACACTGAAGCTTTCTTT. This codes for CSVGTGYTEAFF. The variable domain in full, with the rest retrieved from reference TRBV29-1 and TRBJ1-1, is SAVISQKPSRDICQRGTSLTIQCQVDSQVTMMFWYRQQPGQSLTLIATANQGSEATYESGFVIDKFPISRPNLTFSTLTVSNMSPEDSSIYLCSVGTGYTEAFFGQGTRLTVV.

The chain is built from TRBV6-1 and TRBJ1-5; D ambiguous. The germline V and J ends were trimmed by 4 bases and 0 bases, with 10 bases remaining between them. The CDR3 totals 15 residues. CDR1 and CDR2 (germline): MNHNS, SASEGT. For the CDR3, the DNA is TGTGCCAGCAGTGTCAGCCCGTATAGCAATCAGCCCCAGCATTTT. Translated: CASSVSPYSNQPQHF.

This clonotype was observed once. The V call is TRBV13, the J call TRBJ2-7; 10 bases agree with TRBD2. The J call may be incorrect, as the DNA end agrees better with TRBJ2-5. This CDR3 has 18 amino acids. The germline V gene encodes CDR1 PRHDT and CDR2 FYEKMQ (reference sequence). The CDR3 sequence is CASGAASGRRGNQETQYF. The CDR3 region has the DNA TGTGCCAGCGGCGCCGCTAGCGGGAGAAGAGGGAACCAAGAGACCCAGTACTTC.

A few counts support this clonotype. CDR3 protein: CASTRGGAADTQYF. CDR3 bases: TGTGCCAGCACTAGGGGGGGGGCTGCAGATACGCAGTATTTT. The V and J genes are TRBV9 and TRBJ2-3, with D possibly matching TRBD2 (7 bases). Germline CDR1 and CDR2: SGDLS and YYNGEE. The CDR3 sequence is 14 residues long. V lost 6 bases and J 4 bases, leaving 15 bases between the germline ends.